What follows is one T cell receptor beta chain and its context. Its antigen target is currently unknown. Qualities for individual bases were not recorded, and no much larger clone is one base off. These data belong to a study of blood T cell repertoires in COVID-19 (dated by TCRdb to between 2020 and 2021). For the wider study: Collaborator samples came from the United States, Italy and Spain and covered acute and convalescent phases of COVID-19. The material from the prospective study consisted of cDNA or gDNA derived from T cells, B-cell-depleted T cells, or PBMCs. Deeply sampled blood TCRbeta repertoires from subjects exposed to, actively infected with, or recovered from COVID-19 were included in the dataset. The repertoires were made available in a free public database intended to serve as a resource for research on the immune response to SARS-CoV-2. The samples were drawn from two sources: the first 160 participants of the ongoing ImmuneRACE study, and approximately 1,300 subjects contributed by 6 global collaborators. Nearly every sample came with metadata listing a de-identified subject ID, COVID-19 status, age in years and sex. Where available, HLA class I and class II types were obtained from metadata supplied by the sample provider rather than from assay-based typing.

TCRbeta CDR3 regions were amplified from genomic DNA using the immunoSEQ Assay, a bias-controlled multiplex PCR. The paper's data handling went like this. The number of nucleated cells in each sample was estimated by amplification of reference gene primers within the assay. To quantify the absolute abundance of each unique TCRbeta CDR3 rearrangement, sequence reads were collapsed and filtered. For each sample, productive Simpson clonality was calculated as the square root of Simpson's diversity index across productive rearrangements. Held by TCRdb, this immuneACCESS table contains in-frame sequences only and omits some clones. Under half of the omission traces to an unresolved V gene where checked; the cause of the rest is unknown. The D gene and trimming were derived from the DNA, and the V and J assignments and clone size from that table. The sample includes around 97,000 clones, with almost 85% observed a single time. About 10% of the sample lies in the top ten.

At the junction V is shortened by 4 bases and J by 10 bases; bases outside the gene matches: 6. Reading the germline V gene gives CDR1 SGHRS and CDR2 YFSETQ. The CDR3 holds 14 amino acids from the cysteine to the phenylalanine. Only the CDR3 part of the read is kept: 42 bases, read in frame from the first base. Collaborating institutions collected whole blood in K2EDTA tubes following their own protocols. For TCRbeta analysis, collaborator samples were shipped as frozen whole blood, as isolated PBMCs, or as DNA extracted from either sample type. Study-level results and caveats: The amount of clinical and demographic metadata varied by source and participant and was provided uncurated.

The source is an older man with acute or convalescent COVID-19. The rearranged segments are TRBV5-1 and TRBJ1-6, with 9 bases matching TRBD1. Sequenced input: peripheral blood. The nucleotides are TGCGCCAGCAGCCTGGACAGGGGAGGATCACCCCTCCACTTT. Translated, it reads CASSLDRGGSPLHF.